The sequence of this TCR beta chain was determined in a study of tumor-infiltrating lymphocytes in primary liver carcinoma. On the study more broadly: Both sexes were represented among patients, who were 30 to 69 years old. Each of the growths was stage T1-T3 N0M0, extending roughly 4.2 to 11 cm across.

Starting material of 400 to 600 ng total RNA yielded TCR beta cDNA via a constant-region primer. Employing slightly modified ARM-PCR, three nested multiplex PCR rounds were run, and these gave rise to the TCR beta libraries. Rounds one and two of PCR, each of 10 to 11 cycles, were primed with TRBV1-TRBV30 forward primers and a C-beta reverse primer. TCRdb fed the multiplex PCR reads into MiXCR, producing one record per CDR3 protein. The data show 300,000 to 400,000 distinct CDR3 sequences, less than 65% seen once. Germline DNA was also extracted, and blood RNA derived from unsorted whole blood. The length of the CDR3 is 17 residues. Germline V gene data show CDR1 as MDHEN and CDR2 as SYDVKM. Trimming cost V 6 bases and J 5 bases; bases outside gene matches: 16.

The TCR was taken from a man aged 40-49 years with primary liver carcinoma and hepatitis B virus infection. Source material: peripheral blood. The chain couples TRBV28 to TRBJ2-1; 7 bases map to TRBD1. The CDR3: CASRRRTQGLYNNEQFF. The CDR3 DNA reads as TGTGCCAGCAGACGACGGACACAGGGGCTTTACAACAATGAGCAGTTCTTC. Looking up the rest from reference TRBV28 and TRBJ2-1 gives the full variable domain: DVKVTQSSRYLVKRTGEKVFLECVQDMDHENMFWYRQDPGLGLRLIYFSYDVKMKEKGDIPEGYSVSREKKERFSLILESASTNQTSMYLCASRRRTQGLYNNEQFFGPGTRLTVL.